This entry lists 25 T cell receptor beta chains sequenced from one sample in a study of shared clonotypes between healthy human individuals. Profiling relied on immunoSEQ multiplex PCR, and the TCRdb table lists in-frame clones only, not all of them. The top ten clones hold 0.89% of a sample with about 1.1 million clones, 60% to 80% of them seen once. Sequencing input: memory CD4+ T cells from PBMCs. Sample subset: CD45RA-negative fraction. The receptors here all came from a man aged 18 to 35 in good health. Some clones in this sample may be carry-over from other donors' samples.

This chain connects TRBV5-1 to TRBJ1-2; D gene uncertain. This CDR3 is 14 amino acids long. Between the trimmed V and J ends, which lost 0 bases and 5 bases, there was a span of 11 bases. Germline V gives CDR1 SGHRS, CDR2 YFSETQ. CDR3 region: CASSLEAGSYGYTF. DNA for the CDR3: TGCGCCAGCAGCTTGGAAGCAGGATCGTATGGCTACACCTTC.

As concerns this clone: A much bigger clone sits one base away, suggesting this may be a read error. Other DNA sequences in the sample encode the same CDR3. DNA for the CDR3: TGTGCCAGCAGTGTGGAAGAGACCCAGTACTTC. Encoded protein: CASSVEETQYF. This chain links TRBV2 with TRBJ2-5; D call uncertain. The CDR3 has 11 residues. Germline V lookup: CDR1 SNHLY, CDR2 FYNNEI. V was clipped by 4 bases and J by 3 bases, with 3 bases between them.

This clone was detected ten times or more. This CDR3 is CASSLVTGTAYEQYF. CDR3 sequence (DNA): TGTGCCAGCAGTTTAGTAACAGGGACGGCCTACGAGCAGTACTTC. The rearrangement uses TRBV28 and TRBJ2-7, with TRBD1 as a possible D gene (6 bases). There are 15 residues in the CDR3. V lost 2 bases and J lost 2, with 13 bases in between. The germline V gene has CDR1 MDHEN and CDR2 SYDVKM.

V gene TRBV18 combines with J gene TRBJ1-3; the D is unclear. Germline CDR1 is KGHSH and CDR2 is LQKENI. The CDR3 runs to 15 residues. With 4 bases removed from V and 0 bases from J, the gap between germline ends came to 10 bases. The DNA of the CDR3 is TGTGCCAGCTCACAACCCGGCTTCTCTGGAAACACCATATATTTT. Protein: CASSQPGFSGNTIYF.

The chain carries TRBV28 and TRBJ1-1; D is unresolved. The CDR3 is 11 residues long. Looked up from germline, CDR1 is MDHEN and CDR2 is SYDVKM. V was shortened by 5 bases and J by 8 bases, with 9 bases between the two germline ends. CDR3 region: CASSANLEAFF. DNA for the CDR3: TGTGCCAGCAGTGCGAACTTGGAAGCTTTCTTT.

The V gene is TRBV28, the J gene TRBJ2-7, with 7 nucleotides matching TRBD2. The V gene end was trimmed by 2 bases and the J gene end by 3 bases; junction bases not matched to a gene: 4. The germline gives CDR1 MDHEN, CDR2 SYDVKM. This CDR3 has 14 amino acids. The CDR3 sequence is CASSLVGGSYEQYF. For the CDR3, the DNA is TGTGCCAGCAGTTTAGTCGGCGGGAGCTACGAGCAGTACTTC. Filled out from reference TRBV28 and TRBJ2-7, the complete variable domain reads DVKVTQSSRYLVKRTGEKVFLECVQDMDHENMFWYRQDPGLGLRLIYFSYDVKMKEKGDIPEGYSVSREKKERFSLILESASTNQTSMYLCASSLVGGSYEQYFGPGTRLTVT.

This clone was seen only a few times. The rearrangement joins TRBV5-6 to TRBJ2-7; 8 bases line up with TRBD2. The CDR3 is 14 residues long. V gave up 3 bases and J gave up 5 bases; unmatched junction bases: 7. Per the germline V gene, CDR1 is SGHDT and CDR2 is YYEEEE. The CDR3 region is CASSSGTRGHEQYF. The CDR3 bases are TGTGCCAGCAGCTCTGGGACTAGAGGCCACGAGCAGTACTTC.

The CDR3 is CASSLTADYGYTF. The CDR3 bases are TGCGCCAGCAGCCTCACGGCGGACTATGGCTACACCTTC. The chain couples TRBV4-1 to TRBJ1-2; no firm D call. The CDR3 covers 13 residues. V gave up 4 bases and J gave up 3 bases, with 9 bases separating them. CDR1 is MGHRA and CDR2 is YSYEKL in the germline V gene.

This sequence joins TRBV18 and TRBJ1-1, with a weak D call TRBD1 (5 bases). Deletions cut 3 bases from V and 0 bases from J, with 8 bases between. The CDR3 is 14 residues long. The V gene's germline CDR1 is KGHSH and CDR2 LQKENI. CDR3 protein: CASSPGGMNTEAFF. Written as DNA, the CDR3 is TGTGCCAGCTCACCGGGGGGGATGAACACTGAAGCTTTCTTT.

The chain recombines TRBV28 with TRBJ2-2; D could derive from TRBD1 or TRBD2 (5 bases each). Trimming left V 6 bases short and J 6 bases short, with 14 bases between. The CDR3 spans 14 residues. Germline V gives CDR1 MDHEN, CDR2 SYDVKM. The CDR3 nucleotides are TGTGCCAGCAGGATTTGGGACCGTCCCGGGGAGCTGTTTTTT. It codes for CASRIWDRPGELFF.

The chain has TRBV5-4 and TRBJ2-3; D is unclear. The CDR3 spans 13 residues. Germline V gene data show CDR1 as SGHNT and CDR2 as YYREEE (reference sequence). V lost 4 bases, J lost 8 bases, and 14 bases lay in between. CDR3 in amino acids: CASSQHQLGTQYF. CDR3 nucleotide sequence: TGTGCCAGCAGCCAACACCAGCTCGGTACGCAGTATTTT.

This chain connects TRBV7-8 to TRBJ2-4; no firm D call. Germline CDR1 SGHVS, CDR2 FQNEAQ. V gave up 1 base and J gave up 4 bases, with 2 bases separating them. This CDR3 has 12 amino acids. The CDR3 spells CASSLDKNIQYF. In DNA form, the CDR3 reads TGTGCCAGCAGCTTAGATAAAAACATTCAGTACTTC.

The CDR3 DNA reads as TGCGCCAGCAGTCCTCTGTCAACGAACACTGAAGCTTTCTTT. This encodes CASSPLSTNTEAFF. The V call is TRBV5-1, the J call TRBJ1-1, with D unresolved. The ends were cut back, 5 bases at V and 1 base at J, with 12 bases in the middle. CDR3 length: 14 residues. From germline, CDR1 is SGHRS and CDR2 YFSETQ.

Only a few counts were recorded for this clone. This CDR3 is also generated by other DNA sequences in the sample. CDR3 DNA sequence: TGTGCCAGCAGTGGGCCAGGAGGACAGCCCCAGCATTTT. This translates into CASSGPGGQPQHF. This chain links TRBV2 with TRBJ1-5; no reliable D call. CDR3 length: 13 amino acids. CDR1 and CDR2 from the germline V gene are SNHLY and FYNNEI. The V end was cut by 4 bases, the J end by 7 bases, with 11 bases between. The entire variable domain, with the rest obtained from reference TRBV2 and TRBJ1-5, is as follows: EPEVTQTPSHQVTQMGQEVILRCVPISNHLYFYWYRQILGQKVEFLVSFYNNEISEKSEIFDDQFSVERPDGSNFTLKIRSTKLEDSAMYFCASSGPGGQPQHFGDGTRLSIL.

The CDR3 here is CASRAPGQLLSGANVLTF. The CDR3 DNA reads as TGTGCCAGCAGAGCTCCGGGACAGCTACTCTCTGGGGCCAACGTCCTGACTTTC. This chain links TRBV11-2 with TRBJ2-6, with 7 positions matching TRBD1. The CDR3 is made up of 18 amino acids. The J segment lost 0 bases and the V segment lost 6 bases, leaving 11 bases of the junction unmatched. Germline V gives CDR1 SGHAT, CDR2 FQNNGV.

This clone has only one observation. The chain uses TRBV6-1 and TRBJ1-2; D may be TRBD1 (6 bases). The CDR3 is 13 amino acids. Trimming stripped 9 bases from V and 1 base from J, with 12 bases between. CDR1 is MNHNS and CDR2 is SASEGT in the germline V gene. CDR3 in DNA: TGTGCCAGTAAACACAGGGATAACTATGGCTACACCTTC. Its translation is CASKHRDNYGYTF.

This clone was recorded at least ten times. The chain links TRBV27 to TRBJ1-1; 7 positions agree with TRBD1. After removal of 5 bases from V and 3 bases from J, the junction contained 6 bases not matched to a gene. Germline CDR1 is MNHEY and CDR2 is SMNVEV (reference sequence). The CDR3 is 14 residues long. Here the CDR3 DNA reads TGTGCCAGCAGTCATCAGGGGGGGGACACTGAAGCTTTCTTT. This encodes CASSHQGGDTEAFF.

V gene TRBV7-2 combines with J gene TRBJ1-5, with D unclear. CDR3 length: 12 amino acids. In germline, CDR1 is SGHTA, CDR2 FQGNSA. Deletions cut 0 bases from V and 6 bases from J, with 3 bases between. The CDR3 region is CASSLAAQPQHF. The CDR3 DNA reads as TGTGCCAGCAGCTTAGCAGCTCAGCCCCAGCATTTT.

The V and J genes are TRBV7-7 and TRBJ2-3; maybe TRBD1 (5 bases). Germline V lookup: CDR1 SSHAT, CDR2 FNYEAQ (reference sequence). The CDR3 contains 14 residues. Trimming stripped 5 bases from V and 3 bases from J, with 12 bases between. CDR3 sequence reads: CASSRGGLTDTQYF. The CDR3 DNA reads as TGTGCCAGCAGCAGGGGCGGATTAACAGATACGCAGTATTTT. The full variable domain, in which reference TRBV7-7 and TRBJ2-3 provide the parts outside the CDR3, is GAGVSQSPRYKVTKRGQDVTLRCDPISSHATLYWYQQALGQGPEFLTYFNYEAQPDKSGLPSDRFSAERPEGSISTLTIQRTEQRDSAMYRCASSRGGLTDTQYFGPGTRLTVL.

In its sample, this clone was seen once. The chain is built from TRBV18 and TRBJ2-5; no clear D. CDR1 is KGHSH, CDR2 LQKENI, per germline. This CDR3 spans 15 amino acids. V was pared by 3 bases and J by 5 bases, with 16 bases between. CDR3 coding DNA: TGTGCCAGCTCACCCGGTAGCTCGTCCGGGGAGACCCAGTACTTC. This gives the protein CASSPGSSSGETQYF.

The chain is built from TRBV29-1 and TRBJ1-1; a possible D gene is TRBD1 (5 bases). Germline V gene sequence: CDR1 SQVTM, CDR2 ANQGSEA. V was clipped by 7 bases and J by 0 bases, with 12 bases between them. This CDR3 comprises 13 residues. This CDR3 is CSALGPMNTEAFF. In DNA form, the CDR3 reads TGCAGCGCACTGGGACCGATGAACACTGAAGCTTTCTTT.

The chain combines TRBV7-2 with TRBJ2-5; 10 bases map to TRBD2. CDR3 size: 15 residues. Germline CDR1 and CDR2: SGHTA and FQGNSA. The ends lost 5 bases at V and 5 bases at J; junction bases unmatched: 8. CDR3 residues: CASSLGTSAWETQYF. In DNA, the CDR3 is TGTGCCAGCAGCCTCGGGACTAGCGCGTGGGAGACCCAGTACTTC.

V gene TRBV10-3 combines with J gene TRBJ2-6; D is uncertain. The CDR3 is 15 amino acids. Germline V gene sequence: CDR1 ENHRY, CDR2 SYGVKD. Trimming cost V 2 bases and J 0 bases, with 5 bases left between them. Here the CDR3 DNA reads TGTGCCATCAGTGAGGTTAGCTCTGGGGCCAACGTCCTGACTTTC. Protein sequence: CAISEVSSGANVLTF.

This clone has a single count. This CDR3 is CASSLPGQGAPGQETQYF. Here the CDR3 DNA reads TGCGCCAGCAGCTTGCCGGGACAGGGGGCGCCGGGGCAAGAGACCCAGTACTTC. The rearrangement links TRBV5-1 to TRBJ2-5; 12 positions agree with TRBD1. Germline V gives CDR1 SGHRS, CDR2 YFSETQ. The CDR3 sequence is 18 residues long. Trimming at V came to 1 base and at J to 2 bases, leaving 9 bases not matched to a gene. Full variable domain (rest looked up from reference TRBV5-1 and TRBJ2-5): KAGVTQTPRYLIKTRGQQVTLSCSPISGHRSVSWYQQTPGQGLQFLFEYFSETQRNKGNFPGRFSGRQFSNSRSEMNVSTLELGDSALYLCASSLPGQGAPGQETQYFGPGTRLLVL.

This chain links TRBV2 with TRBJ1-1; possibly TRBD1 for D (5 bases). Germline V gives CDR1 SNHLY, CDR2 FYNNEI. V lost 6 bases and J lost 4, with 18 bases in between. This CDR3 has 15 amino acids. As DNA, the CDR3 is TGTGCCAGCAGGGCAGTAGGGGCGGGGGGCACTGAAGCTTTCTTT. It yields the protein CASRAVGAGGTEAFF.